Below, 19 T cell receptor beta chains from the same sample are listed, as sequenced in a study of blood T cell repertoires in COVID-19. Using immunoSEQ multiplex PCR, the repertoire was profiled, and TCRdb retains in-frame clones only, with some absent. Among roughly 100,000 clones listed, approximately 87% were seen once. The sample consisted of peripheral blood. These receptors were collected from a human donor in a cohort sampled during active COVID-19.

DNA for the CDR3: TGTGCCAGTAGTATAGTACAGTCGAACTATGGCTACACCTTC. Translation gives CASSIVQSNYGYTF. J is TRBJ1-2 and V is TRBV19, with unresolved D. Trimming took off 1 base at V and 2 bases at J, with 8 bases between the two ends. The CDR3 runs 14 residues. The germline gives CDR1 LNHDA, CDR2 SQIVND (reference sequence).

Here the CDR3 DNA reads TGTGCCAGCAGCTCACTTCGCGGGACAGGGACTGGAAACACCATATATTTT. The encoded protein is CASSSLRGTGTGNTIYF. The chain couples TRBV7-8 to TRBJ1-3; TRBD1 matches 9 bases. Germline assignment: CDR1 SGHVS and CDR2 FQNEAQ. Trimming cost V 4 bases and J 2 bases; bases outside gene matches: 9. This CDR3 is 17 amino acids long.

This clone has only a few counts. The rearrangement links TRBV7-2 to TRBJ1-1; possible D gene TRBD1, 5 bases. V was pared by 4 bases and J by 10 bases, with 22 bases between. The CDR3 runs 15 residues. Germline V gene data show CDR1 as SGHTA and CDR2 as FQGNSA. The CDR3: CASSSSGVRGSGAFF. The CDR3 DNA reads TGTGCCAGCAGCTCCAGCGGGGTGCGGGGCTCAGGAGCTTTCTTT.

Only a few counts were recorded for this clone. V usage is TRBV5-1 and J usage is TRBJ2-3; D call uncertain. The CDR3 sequence is 13 residues long. V lost 4 bases, J lost 3 bases, and 9 bases lay in between. Germline CDR1 SGHRS, CDR2 YFSETQ. This CDR3 is CASSPSGTDTQYF. The CDR3 region has the DNA TGCGCCAGCAGCCCCTCCGGGACAGATACGCAGTATTTT.

The V and J genes are TRBV5-1 and TRBJ2-3; 8 positions match TRBD2. The ends lost 4 bases at V and 2 bases at J; junction bases unmatched: 9. Looked up from germline, CDR1 is SGHRS and CDR2 is YFSETQ. This CDR3 region has 16 residues. CDR3 protein: CASSPWGGGSTDTQYF. CDR3 coding DNA: TGCGCCAGCAGCCCCTGGGGCGGGGGGTCCACAGATACGCAGTATTTT.

This rearrangement joins TRBV30 to TRBJ2-7; unclear D gene. CDR1 and CDR2 from the germline V gene are GTSNPN and SVGIG (reference sequence). The CDR3 sequence is 13 residues long. The V end lost 6 bases, the J end lost 2 bases, and 14 bases lay between the germline ends. CDR3 amino acids: CACPVRVPYEQYF. In nucleotides, the CDR3 is TGTGCCTGTCCCGTCCGCGTACCCTACGAGCAGTACTTC.

The chain uses TRBV5-4 and TRBJ1-1; D is perhaps TRBD1 (5 bases). V was pared by 4 bases and J by 5 bases, with 15 bases between. The CDR3 is 14 residues long. The germline V gene has CDR1 SGHNT and CDR2 YYREEE (reference sequence). CDR3 DNA sequence: TGTGCCAGCAGCGGAAAGTGGGGCAGGACTGAAGCTTTCTTT. Encoded protein: CASSGKWGRTEAFF.

The chain couples TRBV5-4 to TRBJ2-5; a possible D gene is TRBD2 (5 bases). The CDR3 runs 15 residues. V lost 0 bases, J lost 3 bases, and 12 bases lay in between. Germline values: CDR1 SGHNT, CDR2 YYREEE (reference sequence). Here the CDR3 DNA reads TGTGCCAGCAGCTTGGGCGGGCCCAGAAAAGAGACCCAGTACTTC. This sequence encodes CASSLGGPRKETQYF.

This clone was seen a handful of times. V and J are TRBV10-3 and TRBJ1-1, with D perhaps TRBD1 (5 bases). Germline values: CDR1 ENHRY, CDR2 SYGVKD. Trimming cost V 6 bases and J 5 bases, with 13 bases left between them. The CDR3 runs 13 residues. The CDR3 bases are TGTGCCATCAGCGCAGGGATGAGGACTGAAGCTTTCTTT. It is translated as CAISAGMRTEAFF.

This chain joins TRBV4-1 and TRBJ2-1, with 11 positions matching TRBD2. V lost 4 bases, J lost 3 bases, and 8 bases stayed unmatched. Germline assignment: CDR1 MGHRA and CDR2 YSYEKL. This CDR3 has 17 residues. The CDR3 loop reads CASSLGSSGGNYNEQFF. The CDR3, as DNA: TGCGCCAGCAGCCTTGGTTCTAGCGGGGGGAACTACAATGAGCAGTTCTTC.

The chain couples TRBV6-2 or TRBV6-3 to TRBJ1-3; D is unresolved. V lost 2 bases to trimming and J lost 16 bases, with 12 bases between them. CDR1 is MNHEY and CDR2 is SVGEGT in the germline V gene. The CDR3 runs to 11 residues. CDR3 sequence: CASSYDGGPYF. The CDR3 DNA follows: TGTGCCAGCAGTTACGATGGCGGGCCGTATTTT.

The chain recombines TRBV3-1 (or the pseudogene TRBV3-2) with TRBJ2-3; a possible D gene is TRBD1 (5 bases). The V end was cut by 3 bases, the J end by 0 bases, with 10 bases between. Germline V gives CDR1 LGHDT, CDR2 YNNKEL (reference sequence). CDR3 length: 15 amino acids. The CDR3: CASSHRVESTDTQYF. The DNA for the CDR3 is TGTGCCAGCAGCCACAGGGTAGAGAGCACAGATACGCAGTATTTT.

The chain is built from TRBV6-5 and TRBJ1-2, with D possibly being TRBD1 (5 bases). The length of the CDR3 is 14 residues. Trimming removed 6 bases from V and 10 bases from J, with 21 bases in between. The germline gives CDR1 MNHEY, CDR2 SVGAGI. The DNA of the CDR3 is TGTGCCAGCAGCTACCTTCCTGGCCAGGGTGCCTACACCTTC. This translates into CASSYLPGQGAYTF.

The gene calls are TRBV12-3 or TRBV12-4 and TRBJ2-7; 7 bases map to TRBD2. The length of the CDR3 is 13 residues. The trim removed 2 bases at V and 3 bases at J, leaving 1 base unmatched. For the CDR3, the DNA is TGTGCCAGCAGTTTAACTAGCGACTACGAGCAGTACTTC. It encodes CASSLTSDYEQYF.

The chain recombines TRBV19 with TRBJ2-2; TRBD1 is a possible D gene (6 bases). Germline values: CDR1 LNHDA, CDR2 SQIVND (reference sequence). The CDR3 contains 15 residues. The V gene lost 3 bases and the J gene lost 4 bases, with 12 bases spanning the gap. The chain's CDR3 is CASSMQGLGTGELFF. DNA for the CDR3: TGTGCCAGTAGTATGCAGGGGCTCGGCACCGGGGAGCTGTTTTTT.

This chain joins TRBV7-8 and TRBJ1-6; 8 bases are shared with TRBD1. V was clipped by 3 bases and J by 7 bases; unmatched bases: 5. CDR1 is SGHVS and CDR2 is FQNEAQ in the germline V gene. The CDR3 has 15 amino acids. Written as DNA, the CDR3 is TGTGCCAGCAGCTTGCACCGGACAGGGAATTCACCCCTCCACTTT. Translation: CASSLHRTGNSPLHF.

A few counts support this clone. The chain couples TRBV30 to TRBJ2-7; 8 bases align to TRBD2. Germline V gene lookup returns CDR1 GTSNPN and CDR2 SVGIG (reference sequence). The CDR3 consists of 12 residues. Unmatched junction bases numbered 6, after V lost 6 bases and J lost 5 bases. The CDR3: CACGPGGNEQYF. The CDR3 nucleotides read TGTGCCTGTGGACCGGGAGGGAACGAGCAGTACTTC.

V gene TRBV9 combines with J gene TRBJ1-1; D perhaps matches TRBD1 (5 bases). CDR1 and CDR2 (germline): SGDLS, YYNGEE. Trimming took 4 bases from V and 1 from J, leaving 11 bases between them. CDR3 length: 14 amino acids. The CDR3 reads CASSTDQGNTEAFF. The CDR3 DNA is TGTGCCAGCAGCACCGACCAGGGGAACACTGAAGCTTTCTTT.

This chain joins TRBV2 and TRBJ2-7; the match to TRBD1 covers 10 bases. Germline V lookup: CDR1 SNHLY, CDR2 FYNNEI. Unmatched junction bases numbered 12, after V lost 10 bases and J lost 6 bases. This CDR3 has 14 amino acids. The CDR3 loop is CATSSGTGVTEQYF. The CDR3 coding sequence is TGTGCCACCTCATCCGGGACAGGGGTCACCGAGCAGTACTTC.